The sequence of this TCR beta chain was determined in a study of CD8 T cells in ankylosing spondylitis. Molecular-barcoded quantitative 5'-RACE produced these TCR beta libraries. TCRdb recomputed calls from the 5' RACE reads with MiXCR, one row per CDR3 protein. The table records more than 150,000 distinct CDR3 sequences, 15% to 20% of them present only once. This clonotype occurred many times. Its matching antigen is unknown. Findings and limits, study-wide: Significantly higher representation of disease-linked clones was reported for matched ankylosing spondylitis synovial fluid. Disease-linked clones were CD8+ and relatively rare in peripheral blood. Ankylosing spondylitis blood appeared to be characterized by a TCR beta motif of 8 or 9 highly homologous variants.

Trimming removed 5 bases from V and 7 bases from J; junction bases left unmatched: 13. CDR1 is KGHDR, CDR2 SFDVKD, per germline. The length of the CDR3 is 16 residues. This chain links TRBV24-1 with TRBJ1-2, with 9 bases aligning to TRBD1. This clonotype originated in a male donor aged 5-30 years with ankylosing spondylitis or in good health (not recorded which). The sample was blood, either unsorted or a sorted T cell fraction (not recorded which). The CDR3 reads CATSGSAGQGESGYTF. The CDR3 DNA reads as TGTGCCACCAGTGGTTCCGCGGGACAGGGAGAAAGTGGCTACACCTTC.